One T cell receptor beta chain is described in this entry. As yet, its antigen is unknown. This record belongs to a study of long-term antiretroviral therapy in people with HIV. Study context: Collection dates of the earliest samples fall about a decade before the 2015 immediate-ART recommendation. Study-level findings and limits: Controls showed broader CDR3 length ranges than did the HIV repertoires. ART adherence was not documented, and neither viral resistance nor therapy changes had any data.

Runs used v3.0 of the immunoSEQ assay and were done at survey level. This table comes from immunoSEQ multiplex PCR, and its TCRdb copy is limited to in-frame clones, with some not included. Here the sample spans more than 15,000 clones, 75% to 85% being singletons. Researchers secured at least one pre-ART and at least two post-ART PBMC samples from each donor. Trimming took 7 bases from V and 1 from J, leaving 7 bases between them. The CDR3 consists of 11 residues. CDR1 and CDR2 (germline): GTSNPN, SVGIG (reference sequence). The rearrangement joins TRBV30 to TRBJ1-1; no clear D. Material: unsorted PBMCs, obtained 0.3 years before starting antiretroviral therapy. The source is a man in his fifties with HIV. The CDR3 region is CAFERNTEAFF. In DNA, the CDR3 is TGTGCCTTTGAACGGAACACTGAAGCTTTCTTT.